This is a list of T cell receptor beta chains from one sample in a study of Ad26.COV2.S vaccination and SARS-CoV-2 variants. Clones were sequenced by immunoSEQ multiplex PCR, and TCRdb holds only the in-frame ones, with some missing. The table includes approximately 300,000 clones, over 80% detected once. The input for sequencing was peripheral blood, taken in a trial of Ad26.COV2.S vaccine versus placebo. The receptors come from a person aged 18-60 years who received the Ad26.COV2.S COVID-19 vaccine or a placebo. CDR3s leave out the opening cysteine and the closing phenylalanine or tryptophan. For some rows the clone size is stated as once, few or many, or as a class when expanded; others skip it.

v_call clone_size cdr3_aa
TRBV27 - ASRTGEGGNYGYT
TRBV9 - ASSAEDRRETQY
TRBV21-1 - ASNSKYHQPQH
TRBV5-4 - ASSRDTTNTEAF
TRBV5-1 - ASSAWTGPTYEQY
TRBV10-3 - AINQGGTEAF
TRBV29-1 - SVENRAQRTEAF
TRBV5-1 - ASSLRPGQVYEQY
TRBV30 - AWTGLGAYEQY
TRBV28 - ASSWDRAPGNTIY
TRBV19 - ASSTQSDSSYEQY
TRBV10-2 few ASRASTPGTGINYGYT
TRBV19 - ASSTGLAGGRTDTQY
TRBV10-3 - AISESRGARQETQY
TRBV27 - ASSQDPYFYNEQF
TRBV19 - ASSSFEDTQY
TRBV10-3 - AISAVGGATNEKLF
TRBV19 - ASSKGLSSYNEQF
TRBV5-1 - ASSLSLGTSNTEAF
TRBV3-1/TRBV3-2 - ASSRTPGSISGNTIY
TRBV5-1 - ASSLAGTGRTYEQY
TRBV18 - ASSPRHGAHEQY
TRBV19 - ASRPQNRGRGKDEQF
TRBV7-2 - ASSLGLGGYNSPLH
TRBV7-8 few ASTPGGTTYEQY
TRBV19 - ASSIAEGMHYGYT
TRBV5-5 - ASSLMGQDTEAF